This T cell receptor (beta chain) was recovered during a study of blood T cell repertoires in COVID-19 (dated by TCRdb to the early 2020s). About the full investigation: Samples covering the acute and convalescent phases of COVID-19 were provided by collaborators in the United States, Italy and Spain. The material from the prospective study consisted of cDNA or gDNA derived from T cells, B-cell-depleted T cells, or PBMCs. Deeply sampled blood TCRbeta repertoires from subjects exposed to, actively infected with, or recovered from COVID-19 were included in the dataset. The repertoires were made available in a free public database intended to serve as a resource for research on the immune response to SARS-CoV-2. Samples were obtained from the ongoing ImmuneRACE study (first 160 participants) and from about 1,300 subjects provided by 6 global collaborators. Sample metadata almost always included a de-identified subject ID, COVID-19 status, age in years and sex. HLA class I and class II types, where available, came from metadata supplied by the sample provider rather than from assay-based typing.

TCRbeta CDR3 regions were amplified from genomic DNA using the immunoSEQ Assay, a bias-controlled multiplex PCR. Per the original workflow: The number of nucleated cells in each sample was estimated by amplification of reference gene primers within the assay. To quantify the absolute abundance of each unique TCRbeta CDR3 rearrangement, sequence reads were collapsed and filtered. Productive Simpson clonality was computed per sample as the square root of Simpson's diversity index over productive rearrangements. This immuneACCESS table, as held by TCRdb, lists in-frame sequences with V and J called but not all clones. Of the missing ones, under half trace to an unresolved V gene in checked studies; the others have no known cause. V and J calls and clone size come straight from that table; D and trimming were deduced from the DNA. Recorded for this sample are around 250,000 clones; over 70% of them occurred a single time. 8.6% of the sample is in the top ten clones.

Broad study findings and their caveats: Clinical and demographic metadata were provided uncurated, with the amount varying by source and participant.

Whole blood was collected in K2EDTA tubes by collaborating institutions according to the institutions' own protocols. For TCRbeta analysis, collaborator samples were shipped as frozen whole blood, as isolated PBMCs, or as DNA extracted from either sample type. This clone has only one observation. This clone's antigen is unknown. Base qualities are not provided; no much larger clone lies one nucleotide away. Sequenced sample: peripheral blood. The sequence derives from a man aged 35-49 years with active or convalescent COVID-19.

The DNA sequence is given as TGCGCCAGCAGTGCTCATCCGGGACAGCGCAAAAGCTCCTATAATTCACCCCTCCACTTT. It codes for CASSAHPGQRKSSYNSPLHF. The chain is made from TRBV23-1 and TRBJ1-6; a stretch of 7 junction bases matches TRBD1. TRBV23-1 is treated as an ORF (open reading frame) with a function not yet certain. CDR3 length: 20 amino acids, cysteine to phenylalanine. Solely the CDR3 DNA is kept, with 60 bases framed from the first base. Trimmed from V: 5 bases; trimmed from J: 0 bases; junction bases lacking a gene match: 16.